The rows below give T cell receptor beta chains drawn from one sample of a study of cytomegalovirus exposure and HLA in healthy donors. Using immunoSEQ multiplex PCR, the repertoire was profiled, and TCRdb retains in-frame clones only, with some absent. The sample gives under 200,000 clones, about 90% of which show up once; 4% to 5% is in the top ten. Material for sequencing was PBMCs. These receptors originate from a man aged 18-30 years in good health and CMV-seropositive. CDR3s include the opening cysteine and the closing phenylalanine or tryptophan. D genes are given only for firm matches. Not every row has a clone size; where given, it reads once, few, many or a size class.

TRBV7-3	once	17	TRBD2	TRBJ2-7	TGTGCCAGCAGCCCCCAGCCCCCACTAGCGGGAGCCTACGAGCAGTACTTC	CASSPQPPLAGAYEQYF
TRBV15	.	14	.	TRBJ2-2	TGTGCCACCGCCGCCAGGGGAGACACCGGGGAGCTGTTTTTT	CATAARGDTGELFF
TRBV11-3	.	16	.	TRBJ2-1	TGTGCCAGCAGCTTTTTTGTGGGGCCCCTAGGCAATGAGCAGTTCTTC	CASSFFVGPLGNEQFF
TRBV23-1	.	16	TRBD2	TRBJ2-5	TGCGCCAGCAGCATCCCACCGGGACTACCGTTAGAGACCCAGTACTTC	CASSIPPGLPLETQYF
TRBV5-1	.	13	.	TRBJ1-1	TGCGCCAGCAGCGACCGGGGGGGACTCCAAGCTTTCTTT	CASSDRGGLQAFF
TRBV18	once	15	.	TRBJ2-5	TGTGCCAGCTCACCACGTGAACACGTCCAAGAGACCCAGTACTTC	CASSPREHVQETQYF
TRBV6-1	.	15	TRBD1	TRBJ2-3	TGTGCCAGCAGTGTCCGGGACAGGGTCGCAGATACGCAGTATTTT	CASSVRDRVADTQYF
TRBV28	.	14	.	TRBJ2-1	TGTGCCAGCAGTTTGCCCGGGGACTACAATGAGCAGTTCTTC	CASSLPGDYNEQFF
TRBV2	.	18	TRBD2	TRBJ2-3	TGTGCCAGCAGCACCGGGACTAGCCGTCTGGAGTACACAGATACGCAGTATTTT	CASSTGTSRLEYTDTQYF
TRBV25-1	.	12	.	TRBJ1-2	TGTGCCATCGCCGCAGGGGAGAGGGGCTACACCTTC	CAIAAGERGYTF
TRBV7-3	.	13	.	TRBJ2-7	TGTGCCAGCAGTCCGCAGGGGCCCTACGAGCAGTACTTC	CASSPQGPYEQYF
TRBV27	.	17	TRBD2	TRBJ2-6	TGTGCCAGCAGGAAACTAGCGGGAGGGACTGGGGCCAACGTCCTGACTTTC	CASRKLAGGTGANVLTF
TRBV4-2	.	16	.	TRBJ1-3	TGTGCCAGCAGCCAAGAGACGGGACTCTCTGGAAACACCATATATTTT	CASSQETGLSGNTIYF
TRBV2	.	13	.	TRBJ2-1	TGTGCCAGCAGCGGGGACAATTACAATGAGCAGTTCTTC	CASSGDNYNEQFF
TRBV2	.	13	.	TRBJ2-6	TGTGCCAGTGCAGGGTCTGGGGCCAACGTCCTGACTTTC	CASAGSGANVLTF
TRBV6-5	.	14	TRBD1	TRBJ1-2	TGTGCCAGCAGCTACAGGGGGCGCGGCTATGGCTACACCTTC	CASSYRGRGYGYTF